This passage covers 12 T cell receptor beta chains from one sample sequenced in a study of untreated major depressive disorder. Some clones are missing from TCRdb's copy, which holds only in-frame ones; the method was immunoSEQ multiplex PCR. The data show more than 20,000 clones, roughly 93% seen once. Sequencing was done on a sample of CD4+ T cells from PBMCs. The source is a man under 40 in good health.

V and J are TRBV30 and TRBJ2-1; 8 bases align to TRBD1. The germline V gene encodes CDR1 GTSNPN and CDR2 SVGIG (reference sequence). The CDR3 runs 13 residues. The V gene end was trimmed by 4 bases and the J gene end by 4 bases; junction bases not matched to a gene: 3. For the CDR3, the DNA is TGTGCCTGGAACAGGGGGAGGTACAATGAGCAGTTCTTC. Translated: CAWNRGRYNEQFF.

The rearrangement joins TRBV7-2 to TRBJ2-3; maybe TRBD2 (5 bases). The germline CDR1 and CDR2 sequences are SGHTA and FQGNSA. V was pared by 5 bases and J by 1 base, with 13 bases between. The length of the CDR3 is 15 residues. The chain's CDR3 is CASSPNGVGTDTQYF. The CDR3 DNA reads as TGTGCCAGCAGCCCTAACGGGGTCGGCACAGATACGCAGTATTTT.

J is TRBJ1-5 and V is TRBV10-1; no definite D call. The CDR3 spans 17 residues. Germline CDR1 WNHNN, CDR2 SYGVQD (reference sequence). Trimming removed 4 bases at V and 7 bases at J, with 23 bases between. The CDR3 coding sequence is TGCGCCAGCAGTGTCCTCGGGCAGTCCTTCCCCATGCAGCCCCAGCATTTT. This gives the protein CASSVLGQSFPMQPQHF.

V and J are TRBV9 and TRBJ2-2; 9 nucleotides align to TRBD1. The CDR3 is 16 residues long. V gave up 2 bases and J gave up 7 bases; unmatched junction bases: 9. Germline CDR1 is SGDLS and CDR2 is YYNGEE. CDR3 amino acids: CASSVGQGKNGGELFF. Written as DNA, the CDR3 is TGTGCCAGCAGCGTGGGACAGGGCAAAAACGGCGGGGAGCTGTTTTTT.

The CDR3 coding sequence is TGCAGTGCCAGTAACCCTGAGCAGTTCTTC. Its translation is CSASNPEQFF. The V call is TRBV20-1, the J call TRBJ2-1; D unresolved. The CDR3 loop spans 10 amino acids. In germline, CDR1 is DFQATT, CDR2 SNEGSKA (reference sequence). The V end lost 6 bases, the J end lost 9 bases, and 9 bases lay between the germline ends.

V gene TRBV6-5 combines with J gene TRBJ1-1; D call uncertain. The CDR3 is made up of 14 amino acids. Germline CDR1 reads MNHEY; CDR2 reads SVGAGI. V lost 2 bases and J 1 base, leaving 8 bases between the germline ends. The CDR3 region has the DNA TGTGCCAGCAGTTACGGGCTGGCGAACACTGAAGCTTTCTTT. Translating it yields CASSYGLANTEAFF.

The rearrangement links TRBV5-1 to TRBJ2-1; 8 bases map to TRBD2. Per germline, CDR1 SGHRS and CDR2 YFSETQ. V shed 9 bases and J 0 bases; nucleotides not matched to a gene: 14. This CDR3 comprises 17 residues. The CDR3 DNA reads as TGCGCCACCAGGCCGGCGGGAGGAATAAGCTCCTACAATGAGCAGTTCTTC. It encodes CATRPAGGISSYNEQFF.

The rearrangement links TRBV11-2 to TRBJ2-7; 8 positions match TRBD1. Trimming removed 5 bases from V and 3 bases from J; junction bases left unmatched: 9. The CDR3 extends over 15 amino acids. Germline V gene data show CDR1 as SGHAT and CDR2 as FQNNGV. The CDR3 reads CASSPLTGAGYEQYF. DNA of the CDR3: TGTGCCAGCAGCCCCCTGACAGGGGCTGGCTACGAGCAGTACTTC.

This rearrangement joins TRBV11-2 to TRBJ2-3, with D maybe TRBD1 (5 bases). The germline V gene has CDR1 SGHAT and CDR2 FQNNGV. Trimming left V 5 bases short and J 6 bases short, with 9 bases between. This CDR3 spans 12 amino acids. The CDR3 bases are TGTGCCAGCAGCCCCAGGGTTGATACGCAGTATTTT. It translates to CASSPRVDTQYF. Supplemented by reference TRBV11-2 and TRBJ2-3, the full variable domain reads EAGVAQSPRYKIIEKRQSVAFWCNPISGHATLYWYQQILGQGPKLLIQFQNNGVVDDSQLPKDRFSAERLKGVDSTLKIQPAKLEDSAVYLCASSPRVDTQYFGPGTRLTVL.

The V and J genes are TRBV7-3 and TRBJ2-1; 7 positions agree with TRBD1. V trimming: 4 bases; J trimming: 2 bases; junction bases outside the gene matches: 5. CDR1 is SGHTA, CDR2 FQGTGA, per germline. This CDR3 region has 15 residues. The CDR3 DNA follows: TGTGCCAGCAGCTCAACCGGACAGGCCTACAATGAGCAGTTCTTC. Its protein product is CASSSTGQAYNEQFF.

This chain links TRBV7-9 with TRBJ2-1, with 13 bases fitting TRBD2. Germline values: CDR1 SEHNR, CDR2 FQNEAQ (reference sequence). The length of the CDR3 is 18 residues. J was trimmed by 7 bases and V by 5 bases; bases with no gene match: 14. DNA of the CDR3: TGTGCCAGCAGCCCGAACCCACTAGCGGGAGGGCCGAGAAATGAGCAGTTCTTC. It yields the protein CASSPNPLAGGPRNEQFF.

The chain carries TRBV14 and TRBJ2-3; a weak D match, TRBD1 (5 bases). Germline values: CDR1 SGHDN, CDR2 FVKESK. Trimming shortened V by 5 bases and J by 2 bases, and 23 bases separated the two germline ends. The length of the CDR3 is 18 residues. The CDR3 nucleotides are TGTGCCAGCAGCGCCCACCAGGGAATTTATTTTTACACAGATACGCAGTATTTT. Amino acid sequence: CASSAHQGIYFYTDTQYF.